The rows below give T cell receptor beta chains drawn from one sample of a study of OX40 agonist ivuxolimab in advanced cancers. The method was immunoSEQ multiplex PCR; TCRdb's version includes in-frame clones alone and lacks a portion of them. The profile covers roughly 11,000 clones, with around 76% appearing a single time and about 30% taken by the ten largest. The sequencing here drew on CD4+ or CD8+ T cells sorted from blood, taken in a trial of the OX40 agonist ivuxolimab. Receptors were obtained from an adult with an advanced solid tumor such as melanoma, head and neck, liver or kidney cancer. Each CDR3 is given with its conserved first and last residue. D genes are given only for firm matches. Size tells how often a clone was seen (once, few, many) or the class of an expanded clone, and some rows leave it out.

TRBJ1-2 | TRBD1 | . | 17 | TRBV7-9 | CASNAGTGESLSYGYTF | TGTGCCAGCAACGCCGGGACAGGGGAGTCTCTCAGCTATGGCTACACCTTC
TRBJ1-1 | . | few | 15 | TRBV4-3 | CASSQDAGGYTEAFF | TGCGCCAGCAGCCAAGATGCGGGGGGGTACACTGAAGCTTTCTTT
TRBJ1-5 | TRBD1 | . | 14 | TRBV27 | CASSLGTGGQPQHF | TGTGCCAGCAGTTTAGGGACAGGGGGCCAGCCCCAGCATTTT
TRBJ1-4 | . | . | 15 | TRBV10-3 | CAISESEQPNEKLFF | TGTGCCATCAGTGAGTCTGAGCAGCCAAATGAAAAACTGTTTTTT
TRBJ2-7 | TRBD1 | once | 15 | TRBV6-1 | CASRSGQTPSYEQYF | TGTGCCAGCAGATCGGGACAGACTCCTTCATACGAGCAGTACTTC
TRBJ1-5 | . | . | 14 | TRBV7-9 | CASSLVGGNQPQHF | TGTGCCAGCAGCTTAGTAGGGGGCAATCAGCCCCAGCATTTT
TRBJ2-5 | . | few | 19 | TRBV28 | CASSALGGTQGAPQETQYF | TGTGCCAGCAGTGCCTTGGGGGGGACTCAGGGGGCCCCTCAAGAGACCCAGTACTTC
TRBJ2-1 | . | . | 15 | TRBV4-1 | CASSTSSTGVYEQFF | TGCGCCAGCAGCACCTCGTCGACAGGCGTCTATGAGCAGTTCTTC
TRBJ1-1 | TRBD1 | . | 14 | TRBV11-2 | CASSFEGAYTEAFF | TGTGCCAGCAGCTTCGAGGGGGCGTACACTGAAGCTTTCTTT
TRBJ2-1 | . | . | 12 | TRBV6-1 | CASSGFGHEQFF | TGTGCCAGCAGTGGGTTCGGGCATGAGCAGTTCTTC
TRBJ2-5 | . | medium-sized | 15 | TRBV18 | CASSPIRAYQETQYF | TGTGCCAGCTCACCCATTCGGGCGTACCAAGAGACCCAGTACTTC
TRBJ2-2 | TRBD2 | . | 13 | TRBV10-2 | CAIRTSNTGELFF | TGCGCCATTCGGACTAGCAACACCGGGGAGCTGTTTTTT
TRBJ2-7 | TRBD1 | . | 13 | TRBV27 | CASRTGASYEQYF | TGTGCCAGCAGGACAGGGGCCTCCTACGAGCAGTACTTC
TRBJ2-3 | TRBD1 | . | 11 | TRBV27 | CASSGQARQYF | TGTGCCAGCAGTGGACAGGCGCGGCAGTATTTT
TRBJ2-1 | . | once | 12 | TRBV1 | CTSRRGDNEQFF | TGCACCAGCAGGAGAGGAGACAATGAGCAGTTCTTC
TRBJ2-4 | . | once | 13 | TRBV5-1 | CASSSEELNIQYF | TGCGCCAGCAGCTCCGAGGAGTTGAACATTCAGTACTTC
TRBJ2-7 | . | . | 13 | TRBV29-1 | CSVIPLGSYEQYF | TGCAGCGTTATTCCGCTGGGCTCCTACGAGCAGTACTTC